Listed below are T cell receptor beta chains from one sample, sequenced in a study of blood T cell repertoires in COVID-19. The method was immunoSEQ multiplex PCR; TCRdb's version includes in-frame clones alone and lacks a portion of them. The data contain 150,000 or so clones, approximately 80% of them singletons. Source material: PBMCs or T cells enriched from blood (not recorded which). The source is a man aged 65 to 85 who had been exposed to COVID-19. The CDR3 runs from the conserved cysteine through the conserved F or W.

CDR3 | J | V
CASRNSGRSYEQYF | TRBJ2-7 | TRBV5-6
CSVRREGTEAFF | TRBJ1-1 | TRBV29-1
CASSLRDRGRGYTF | TRBJ1-2 | TRBV7-2
CASSGDLTSGKQSEQFF | TRBJ2-1 | TRBV3-1/TRBV3-2
CASSPITSGTSGYEQYF | TRBJ2-7 | TRBV7-9
CSVSTGGNTEAFF | TRBJ1-1 | TRBV29-1
CASSFDNLQYF | TRBJ2-4 | TRBV27
CASTPGQAGANYGYTF | TRBJ1-2 | TRBV19
CASTDRGSYNEQFF | TRBJ2-1 | TRBV19
CASSRTGLYNEQFF | TRBJ2-1 | TRBV5-8
CASSLGQGLNYGYTF | TRBJ1-2 | TRBV11-2
CASSHLAGGINTGELFF | TRBJ2-2 | TRBV3-1/TRBV3-2
CASSRRGGPTYNEQFF | TRBJ2-1 | TRBV3-1/TRBV3-2
CASSYMGGPQETQYF | TRBJ2-5 | TRBV6-5
CASSPQTGIGNTIYF | TRBJ1-3 | TRBV6-6
CASSLGTSGGTDTQYF | TRBJ2-3 | TRBV5-1
CSAWDKYGYTF | TRBJ1-2 | TRBV29-1
CAWSVTGYYGYTF | TRBJ1-2 | TRBV30
CASSLDQNQPQHF | TRBJ1-5 | TRBV5-8
CASMRTSGWRDTQYF | TRBJ2-3 | TRBV19
CATLLAGGPVEQYF | TRBJ2-7 | TRBV24-1
CASSILSGQETQYF | TRBJ2-5 | TRBV19
CASSESGHLKLFF | TRBJ1-4 | TRBV2
CASSQASRSSGRADTQYF | TRBJ2-3 | TRBV4-3
CASSQEAPAKNIQYF | TRBJ2-4 | TRBV3-1/TRBV3-2
CASSLSQYRVNTGELFF | TRBJ2-2 | TRBV6-2/TRBV6-3
CASSLVSGTGASDSPLHF | TRBJ1-6 | TRBV11-2
CSVENLPGGTTEAFF | TRBJ1-1 | TRBV29-1
CASSRGGSGELFF | TRBJ2-2 | TRBV18
CASSLPRGSEAFF | TRBJ1-1 | TRBV28
CATSTGAGELFF | TRBJ2-2 | TRBV24-1
CAWSVSGGGTDTQYF | TRBJ2-3 | TRBV30
CASSPGQGFDPGYGYTF | TRBJ1-2 | TRBV9
CASSDLTGTAFEQYF | TRBJ2-7 | TRBV2
CASSPPGNRVYGYTF | TRBJ1-2 | TRBV18
CASSLGREVEETQYF | TRBJ2-5 | TRBV7-7
CASSSGQPSIEAFF | TRBJ1-1 | TRBV5-1
CASSSDRDTEKLFF | TRBJ1-4 | TRBV5-1
CASSQAGSETQYF | TRBJ2-5 | TRBV4-1
CASSPGQLYGYTF | TRBJ1-2 | TRBV6-2/TRBV6-3